Listed below are T cell receptor beta chains from one sample, sequenced in a study of OX40 agonist ivuxolimab in advanced cancers. The repertoire was sequenced with immunoSEQ multiplex PCR; TCRdb's copy has only in-frame clones and lacks some. This sample has some 140,000 clones, with about 93% found just once. This material consisted of CD4+ or CD8+ T cells sorted from blood, taken in a trial of the OX40 agonist ivuxolimab. All receptors come from an adult with an advanced solid tumor such as melanoma, head and neck, liver or kidney cancer. Each CDR3 is given with its conserved first and last residue.

>TRBJ2-7|TRBV5-1|16
CASSLNGLAGGNEQYF
>TRBJ1-1|TRBV30|12
CAWSPRGSKAFF
>TRBJ1-2|TRBV5-6|12
CASSFEERGYTF
>TRBJ2-3|TRBV7-9|12
CASSFYTDTQYF
>TRBJ1-3|TRBV5-1|16
CASRPLGGSSGNTIYF
>TRBJ1-1|TRBV5-6|16
CASSLLIAIAGTEAFF
>TRBJ2-3|TRBV5-1|15
CASRGTYTSTDTQYF
>TRBJ2-7|TRBV28|16
CASSLGSRLSSYEQYF
>TRBJ2-1|TRBV25-1|11
CASSGFNEQFF
>TRBJ2-3|TRBV11-3|15
CASSRELAGTDTQYF
>TRBJ2-5|TRBV5-1|16
CASSPNPGGPGETQYF
>TRBJ2-2|TRBV2|12
CASSRGTGELFF
>TRBJ1-1|TRBV7-8|14
CASSPNREGTEAFF
>-|TRBV5-4|15
CASRPGLADSYEQYF
>TRBJ1-1|TRBV5-1|12
CASRRGQTEAFF
>TRBJ1-2|TRBV11-2|12
CASSPSNYGYTF
>TRBJ1-1|TRBV7-8|14
CASSSQGRNTEAFF
>TRBJ2-7|TRBV30|11
CAWSVQGEQYF
>TRBJ1-1|TRBV7-2|14
CASSLVSGWTEAFF
>TRBJ2-3|TRBV11-1|14
CASSLEPSTDTQYF
>TRBJ2-3|TRBV6-1|15
CASRPQGTSTDTQYF
>TRBJ2-3|TRBV6-5|15
CASSYSMPHTDTQYF
>TRBJ2-1|TRBV18|15
CASSPLSGEVNEQFF
>TRBJ2-5|TRBV5-1|14
CASSFLLGQETQYF
>TRBJ1-1|TRBV6-6|11
CASSYGRRAFF
>TRBJ1-1|TRBV25-1|16
CASRESQTGRYTEAFF
>TRBJ1-1|TRBV4-3|14
CASSQDRGNAEAFF
>TRBJ2-2|TRBV5-1|15
CASGVRGPGTGELFF
>TRBJ2-5|TRBV2|13
CASKEAPRETQYF
>TRBJ2-1|TRBV4-3|20
CASSQEREYGGPRAVNEQFF
>TRBJ1-3|TRBV18|15
CASSPRQDAGNTIYF
>TRBJ2-5|TRBV19|13
CASGSGTGPSKYF
>TRBJ2-1|TRBV7-2|15
CASSRDGGGYNEQFF
>TRBJ2-1|TRBV27|18
CASSLFSDRLASYNEQFF
>TRBJ2-2|TRBV6-1|14
CAIAGVMRTGELFF
>TRBJ1-4|TRBV19|13
CASSTRLNEKLFF
>TRBJ1-1|TRBV28|17
CASTTARAGGLNTEAFF
>TRBJ1-5|TRBV19|14
CASSRQAVGLPQHF
>TRBJ1-1|TRBV9|14
CASSAWTVNTEAFF
>TRBJ2-7|TRBV5-1|18
CASSPLGTGYVVPYEQYF
>TRBJ2-2|TRBV5-1|18
CASSSRTGGWSITGELFF
>TRBJ1-2|TRBV6-5|14
CASSESGSGYGYTF
>TRBJ1-2|TRBV4-1|17
CASSQGQGVLTNYGYTF
>TRBJ1-5|TRBV2|12
CASSVRPKAQHF
>TRBJ1-6|TRBV2|16
CASRSVSGTDNSPLHF
>TRBJ2-7|TRBV7-6|13
CASSPVHSYEQYF
>TRBJ1-5|TRBV7-2|15
CASRGLLDSNQPQHF
>TRBJ1-4|TRBV12-5|13
CASGLRGNEKLFF
>TRBJ2-7|TRBV27|14
CASSRGIPSYEQYF
>TRBJ1-2|TRBV6-5|15
CASSYSTGGDYGYTF